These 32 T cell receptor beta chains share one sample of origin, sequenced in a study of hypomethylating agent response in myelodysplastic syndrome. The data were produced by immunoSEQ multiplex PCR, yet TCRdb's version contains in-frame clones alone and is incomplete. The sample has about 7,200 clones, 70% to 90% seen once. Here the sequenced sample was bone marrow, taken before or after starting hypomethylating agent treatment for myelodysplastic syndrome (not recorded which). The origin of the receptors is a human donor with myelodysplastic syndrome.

CDR3 protein: CASTEGGLQETQYF. In DNA, the CDR3 is TGTGCCAGCACCGAGGGGGGCTTACAAGAGACCCAGTACTTC. The chain recombines TRBV6-5 with TRBJ2-5; tentatively, D is TRBD1 or TRBD2 (6 bases each). This CDR3 has 14 amino acids. Germline CDR1 and CDR2: MNHEY and SVGAGI. V was shortened by 7 bases and J by 2 bases, with 14 bases between the two germline ends.

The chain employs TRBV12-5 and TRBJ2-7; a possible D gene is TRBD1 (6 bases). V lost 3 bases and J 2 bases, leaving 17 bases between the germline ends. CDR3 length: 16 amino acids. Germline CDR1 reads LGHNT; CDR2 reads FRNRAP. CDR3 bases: TGTGCTAGTGGTTTCCCCCGACAGGACGCTACCTACGAGCAGTACTTC. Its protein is CASGFPRQDATYEQYF.

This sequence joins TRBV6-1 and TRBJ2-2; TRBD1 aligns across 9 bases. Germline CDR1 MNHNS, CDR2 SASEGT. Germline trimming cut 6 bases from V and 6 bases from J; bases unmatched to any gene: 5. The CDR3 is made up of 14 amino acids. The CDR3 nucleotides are TGTGCCAGCAGCCGGGACAGGGTGGCCGGGGAGCTGTTTTTT. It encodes CASSRDRVAGELFF.

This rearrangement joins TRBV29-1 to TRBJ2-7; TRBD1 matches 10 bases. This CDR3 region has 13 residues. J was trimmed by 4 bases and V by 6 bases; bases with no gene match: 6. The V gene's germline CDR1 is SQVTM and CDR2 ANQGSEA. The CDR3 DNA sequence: TGCAGCGTGACCGGGACAGGGGATTACGAGCAGTACTTC. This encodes CSVTGTGDYEQYF.

CDR3 DNA: TGTGCCAGCAGCTTAGTAGGGACCCTCAATGAGCAGTTCTTC. As protein: CASSLVGTLNEQFF. The rearrangement uses TRBV7-2 and TRBJ2-1; D is perhaps TRBD1 or TRBD2 (5 bases each). This CDR3 spans 14 amino acids. Between the trimmed V and J ends, which lost 1 base and 6 bases, there was a span of 10 bases. In germline, CDR1 is SGHTA, CDR2 FQGNSA.

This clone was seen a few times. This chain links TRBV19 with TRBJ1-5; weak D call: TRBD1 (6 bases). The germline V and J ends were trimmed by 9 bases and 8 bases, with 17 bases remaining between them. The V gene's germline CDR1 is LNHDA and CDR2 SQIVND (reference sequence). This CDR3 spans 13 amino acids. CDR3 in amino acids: CASRGLGVEPQHF. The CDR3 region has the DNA TGTGCCAGCAGGGGTCTGGGGGTTGAGCCCCAGCATTTT.

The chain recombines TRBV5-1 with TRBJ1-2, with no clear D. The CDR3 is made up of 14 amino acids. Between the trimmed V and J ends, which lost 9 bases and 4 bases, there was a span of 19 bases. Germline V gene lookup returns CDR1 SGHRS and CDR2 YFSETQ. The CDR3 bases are TGCGCCACCACTCCGACGGGAGGCTCCTATGGCTACACCTTC. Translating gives CATTPTGGSYGYTF.

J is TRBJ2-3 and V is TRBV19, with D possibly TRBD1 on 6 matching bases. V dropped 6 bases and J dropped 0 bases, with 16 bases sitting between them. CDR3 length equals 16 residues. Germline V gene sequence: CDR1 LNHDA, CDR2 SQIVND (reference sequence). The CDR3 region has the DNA TGTGCCAGTAGCCCGCCGGGACATCCTAGCACAGATACGCAGTATTTT. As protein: CASSPPGHPSTDTQYF.

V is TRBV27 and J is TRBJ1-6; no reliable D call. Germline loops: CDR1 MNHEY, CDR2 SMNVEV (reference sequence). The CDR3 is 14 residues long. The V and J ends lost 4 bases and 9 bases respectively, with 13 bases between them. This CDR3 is CASSSLTVRSPLHF. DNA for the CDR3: TGTGCCAGCAGTTCTCTAACAGTGCGTTCACCCCTCCACTTT.

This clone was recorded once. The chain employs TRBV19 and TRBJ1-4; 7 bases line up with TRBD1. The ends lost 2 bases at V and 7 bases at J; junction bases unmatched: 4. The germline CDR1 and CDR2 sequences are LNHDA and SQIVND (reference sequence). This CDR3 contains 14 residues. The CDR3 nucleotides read TGTGCCAGTAGTATAACAGGGGCTGGTGAAAAACTGTTTTTT. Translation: CASSITGAGEKLFF.

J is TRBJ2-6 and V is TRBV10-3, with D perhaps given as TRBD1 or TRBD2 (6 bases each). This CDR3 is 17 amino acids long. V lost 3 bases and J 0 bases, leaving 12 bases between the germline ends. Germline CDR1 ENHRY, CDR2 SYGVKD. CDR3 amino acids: CAISDGGTDSGANVLTF. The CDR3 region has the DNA TGTGCCATCAGTGACGGGGGCACCGACTCTGGGGCCAACGTCCTGACTTTC.

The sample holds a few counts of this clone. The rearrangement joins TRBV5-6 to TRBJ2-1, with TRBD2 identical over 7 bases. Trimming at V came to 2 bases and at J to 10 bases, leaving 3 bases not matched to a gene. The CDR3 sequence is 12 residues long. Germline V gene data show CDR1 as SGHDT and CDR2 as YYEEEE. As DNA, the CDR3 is TGTGCCAGCAGCTTCCAGCGGGGAGAGCAGTTCTTC. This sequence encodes CASSFQRGEQFF. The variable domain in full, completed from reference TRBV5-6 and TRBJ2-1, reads DAGVTQSPTHLIKTRGQQVTLRCSPKSGHDTVSWYQQALGQGPQFIFQYYEEEERQRGNFPDRFSGHQFPNYSSELNVNALLLGDSALYLCASSFQRGEQFFGPGTRLTVL.

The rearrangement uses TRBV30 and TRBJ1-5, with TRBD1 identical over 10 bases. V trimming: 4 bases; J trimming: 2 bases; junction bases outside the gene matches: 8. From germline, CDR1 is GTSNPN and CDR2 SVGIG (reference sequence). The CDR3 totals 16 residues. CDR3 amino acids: CAWTRQGARGNQPQHF. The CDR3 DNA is TGTGCCTGGACCCGACAGGGGGCGCGGGGCAATCAGCCCCAGCATTTT.

CDR3 sequence reads: CASSRNHGTGEKLFF. The CDR3 coding sequence is TGTGCCAGCAGTCGTAACCACGGGACAGGGGAAAAACTGTTTTTT. The chain joins TRBV4-2 to TRBJ1-4; 9 bases match TRBD1. There are 15 residues in the CDR3. J lost 8 bases, V lost 6 bases, and 10 bases had no gene match. In germline, CDR1 is LGHNA, CDR2 YNFKEQ.

The CDR3 nucleotides are TGTGCCAGCAGCCCTCCGGGAGAAGAAAAACTGTTTTTT. Protein sequence: CASSPPGEEKLFF. The V gene is TRBV5-4, the J gene TRBJ1-4; D remains unclear. CDR1 and CDR2 (germline): SGHNT, YYREEE (reference sequence). Trimming pared 4 bases from V and 8 bases from J, leaving 12 bases between. The CDR3 extends over 13 amino acids.

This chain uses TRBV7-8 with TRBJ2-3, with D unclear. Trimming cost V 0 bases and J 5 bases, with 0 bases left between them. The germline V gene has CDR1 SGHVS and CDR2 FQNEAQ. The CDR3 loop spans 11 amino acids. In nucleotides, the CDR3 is TGTGCCAGCAGCTTAGCAGATACGCAGTATTTT. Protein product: CASSLADTQYF.

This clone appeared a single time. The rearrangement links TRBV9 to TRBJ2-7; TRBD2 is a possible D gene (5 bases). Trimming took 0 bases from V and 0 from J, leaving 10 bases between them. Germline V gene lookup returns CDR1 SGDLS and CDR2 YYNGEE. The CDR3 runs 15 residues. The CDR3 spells CASSVDPGSSYEQYF. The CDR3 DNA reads TGTGCCAGCAGCGTAGACCCGGGGAGCTCCTACGAGCAGTACTTC. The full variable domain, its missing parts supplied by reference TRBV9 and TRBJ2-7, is DSGVTQTPKHLITATGQRVTLRCSPRSGDLSVYWYQQSLDQGLQFLIQYYNGEERAKGNILERFSAQQFPDLHSELNLSSLELGDSALYFCASSVDPGSSYEQYFGPGTRLTVT.

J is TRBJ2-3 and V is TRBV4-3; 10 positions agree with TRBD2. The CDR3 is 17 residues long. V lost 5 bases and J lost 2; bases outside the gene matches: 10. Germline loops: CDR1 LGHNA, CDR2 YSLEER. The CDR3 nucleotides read TGCGCCAGCAGCGGGATAGCGGGGGGTAGGCCCACAGATACGCAGTATTTT. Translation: CASSGIAGGRPTDTQYF.

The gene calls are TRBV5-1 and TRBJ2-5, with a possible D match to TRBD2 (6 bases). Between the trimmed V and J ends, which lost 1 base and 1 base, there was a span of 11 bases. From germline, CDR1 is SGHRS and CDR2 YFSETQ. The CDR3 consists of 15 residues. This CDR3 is CASSLSGLSQETQYF. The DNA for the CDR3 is TGCGCCAGCAGCTTGTCGGGACTGAGCCAAGAGACCCAGTACTTC.

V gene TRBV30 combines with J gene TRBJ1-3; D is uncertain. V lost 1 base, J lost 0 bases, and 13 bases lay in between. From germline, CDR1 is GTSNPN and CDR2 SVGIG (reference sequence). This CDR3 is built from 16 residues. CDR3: CAWSGEGTTSGNTIYF. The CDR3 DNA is TGTGCCTGGAGTGGAGAAGGAACTACCTCTGGAAACACCATATATTTT.

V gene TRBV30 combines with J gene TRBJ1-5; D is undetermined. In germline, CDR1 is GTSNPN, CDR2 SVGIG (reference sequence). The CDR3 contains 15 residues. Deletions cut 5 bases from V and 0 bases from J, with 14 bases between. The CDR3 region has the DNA TGTGCCTGGGCCCCTGGACTAAGTAGCAATCAGCCCCAGCATTTT. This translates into CAWAPGLSSNQPQHF. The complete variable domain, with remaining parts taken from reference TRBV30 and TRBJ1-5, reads SQTIHQWPATLVQPVGSPLSLECTVEGTSNPNLYWYRQAAGRGLQLLFYSVGIGQISSEVPQNLSASRPQDRQFILSSKKLLLSDSGFYLCAWAPGLSSNQPQHFGDGTRLSIL.

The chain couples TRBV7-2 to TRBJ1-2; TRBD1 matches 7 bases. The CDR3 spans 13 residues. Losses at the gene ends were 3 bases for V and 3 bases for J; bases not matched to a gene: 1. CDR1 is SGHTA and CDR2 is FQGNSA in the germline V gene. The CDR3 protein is CASSFTGDYGYTF. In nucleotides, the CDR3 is TGTGCCAGCAGCTTTACAGGGGACTATGGCTACACCTTC.

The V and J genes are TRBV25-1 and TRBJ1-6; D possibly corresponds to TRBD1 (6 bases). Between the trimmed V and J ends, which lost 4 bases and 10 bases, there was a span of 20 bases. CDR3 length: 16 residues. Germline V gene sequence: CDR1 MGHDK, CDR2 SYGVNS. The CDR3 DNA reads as TGTGCCAGCAGTGGAGAACTCAGGGGTGGTCGGTCACCCCTCCACTTT. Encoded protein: CASSGELRGGRSPLHF. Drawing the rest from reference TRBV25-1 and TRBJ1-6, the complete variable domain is EADIYQTPRYLVIGTGKKITLECSQTMGHDKMYWYQQDPGMELHLIHYSYGVNSTEKGDLSSESTVSRIRTEHFPLTLESARPSHTSQYLCASSGELRGGRSPLHFGNGTRLTVT.

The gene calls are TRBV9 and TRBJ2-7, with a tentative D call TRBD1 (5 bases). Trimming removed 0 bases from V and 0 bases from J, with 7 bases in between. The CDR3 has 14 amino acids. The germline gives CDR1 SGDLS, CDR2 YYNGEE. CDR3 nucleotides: TGTGCCAGCAGCGTAGGGGGCAGCTCCTACGAGCAGTACTTC. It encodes CASSVGGSSYEQYF.

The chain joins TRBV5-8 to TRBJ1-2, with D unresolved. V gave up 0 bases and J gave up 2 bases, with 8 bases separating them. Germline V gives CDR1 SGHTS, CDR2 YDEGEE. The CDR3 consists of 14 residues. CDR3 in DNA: TGTGCCAGCAGCTTGGTTCCTGGGAACTATGGCTACACCTTC. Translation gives CASSLVPGNYGYTF.

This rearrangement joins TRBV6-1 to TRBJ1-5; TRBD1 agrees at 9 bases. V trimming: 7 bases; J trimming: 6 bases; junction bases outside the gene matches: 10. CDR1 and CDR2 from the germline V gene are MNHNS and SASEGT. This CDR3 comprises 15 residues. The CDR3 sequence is CASTTDRGSGQPQHF. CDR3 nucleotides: TGTGCCAGCACCACGGACAGGGGCAGTGGTCAGCCCCAGCATTTT.

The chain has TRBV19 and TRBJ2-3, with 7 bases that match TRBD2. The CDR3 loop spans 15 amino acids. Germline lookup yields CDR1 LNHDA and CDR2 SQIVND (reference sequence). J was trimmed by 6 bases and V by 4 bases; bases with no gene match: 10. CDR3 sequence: CASSTGGGSTDTQYF. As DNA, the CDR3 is TGTGCCAGTAGTACGGGGGGAGGGAGTACTGATACGCAGTATTTT.

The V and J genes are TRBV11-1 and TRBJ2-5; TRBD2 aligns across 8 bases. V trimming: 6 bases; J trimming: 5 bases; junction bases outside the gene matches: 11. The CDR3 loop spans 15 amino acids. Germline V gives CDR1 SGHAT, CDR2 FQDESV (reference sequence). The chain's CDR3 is CASSASRGGRETQYF. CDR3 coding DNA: TGTGCCAGCAGTGCCAGCCGGGGGGGCCGGGAGACCCAGTACTTC.

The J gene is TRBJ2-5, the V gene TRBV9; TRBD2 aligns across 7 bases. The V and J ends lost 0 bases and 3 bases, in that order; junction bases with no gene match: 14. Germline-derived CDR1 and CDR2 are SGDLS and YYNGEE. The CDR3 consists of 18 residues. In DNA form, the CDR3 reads TGTGCCAGCAGCGTAGGTGGGGTAAGGTCTAGCGGAGAAGAGACCCAGTACTTC. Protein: CASSVGGVRSSGEETQYF.

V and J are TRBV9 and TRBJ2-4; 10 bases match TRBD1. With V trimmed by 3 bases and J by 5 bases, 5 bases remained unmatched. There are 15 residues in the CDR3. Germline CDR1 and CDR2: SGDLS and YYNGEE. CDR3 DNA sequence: TGTGCCAGCAGCGCCCGACAGGGGGCAGAAAACATTCAGTACTTC. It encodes CASSARQGAENIQYF. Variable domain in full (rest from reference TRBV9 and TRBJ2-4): DSGVTQTPKHLITATGQRVTLRCSPRSGDLSVYWYQQSLDQGLQFLIQYYNGEERAKGNILERFSAQQFPDLHSELNLSSLELGDSALYFCASSARQGAENIQYFGAGTRLSVL.

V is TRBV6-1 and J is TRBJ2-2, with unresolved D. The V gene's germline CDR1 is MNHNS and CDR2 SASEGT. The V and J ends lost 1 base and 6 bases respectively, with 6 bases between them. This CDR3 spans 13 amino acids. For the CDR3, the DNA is TGTGCCAGCAGTGAAGATGCCGCCGGGGAGCTGTTTTTT. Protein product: CASSEDAAGELFF.

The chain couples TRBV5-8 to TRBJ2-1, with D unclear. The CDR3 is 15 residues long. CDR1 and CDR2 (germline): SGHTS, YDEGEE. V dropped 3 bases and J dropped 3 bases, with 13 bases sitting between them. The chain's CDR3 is CASSSSGDYYNEQFF. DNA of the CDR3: TGTGCCAGCAGCTCAAGTGGGGATTACTACAATGAGCAGTTCTTC. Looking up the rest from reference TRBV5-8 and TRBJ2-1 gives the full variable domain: EAGVTQSPTHLIKTRGQQATLRCSPISGHTSVYWYQQALGLGLQFLLWYDEGEERNRGNFPPRFSGRQFPNYSSELNVNALELEDSALYLCASSSSGDYYNEQFFGPGTRLTVL.